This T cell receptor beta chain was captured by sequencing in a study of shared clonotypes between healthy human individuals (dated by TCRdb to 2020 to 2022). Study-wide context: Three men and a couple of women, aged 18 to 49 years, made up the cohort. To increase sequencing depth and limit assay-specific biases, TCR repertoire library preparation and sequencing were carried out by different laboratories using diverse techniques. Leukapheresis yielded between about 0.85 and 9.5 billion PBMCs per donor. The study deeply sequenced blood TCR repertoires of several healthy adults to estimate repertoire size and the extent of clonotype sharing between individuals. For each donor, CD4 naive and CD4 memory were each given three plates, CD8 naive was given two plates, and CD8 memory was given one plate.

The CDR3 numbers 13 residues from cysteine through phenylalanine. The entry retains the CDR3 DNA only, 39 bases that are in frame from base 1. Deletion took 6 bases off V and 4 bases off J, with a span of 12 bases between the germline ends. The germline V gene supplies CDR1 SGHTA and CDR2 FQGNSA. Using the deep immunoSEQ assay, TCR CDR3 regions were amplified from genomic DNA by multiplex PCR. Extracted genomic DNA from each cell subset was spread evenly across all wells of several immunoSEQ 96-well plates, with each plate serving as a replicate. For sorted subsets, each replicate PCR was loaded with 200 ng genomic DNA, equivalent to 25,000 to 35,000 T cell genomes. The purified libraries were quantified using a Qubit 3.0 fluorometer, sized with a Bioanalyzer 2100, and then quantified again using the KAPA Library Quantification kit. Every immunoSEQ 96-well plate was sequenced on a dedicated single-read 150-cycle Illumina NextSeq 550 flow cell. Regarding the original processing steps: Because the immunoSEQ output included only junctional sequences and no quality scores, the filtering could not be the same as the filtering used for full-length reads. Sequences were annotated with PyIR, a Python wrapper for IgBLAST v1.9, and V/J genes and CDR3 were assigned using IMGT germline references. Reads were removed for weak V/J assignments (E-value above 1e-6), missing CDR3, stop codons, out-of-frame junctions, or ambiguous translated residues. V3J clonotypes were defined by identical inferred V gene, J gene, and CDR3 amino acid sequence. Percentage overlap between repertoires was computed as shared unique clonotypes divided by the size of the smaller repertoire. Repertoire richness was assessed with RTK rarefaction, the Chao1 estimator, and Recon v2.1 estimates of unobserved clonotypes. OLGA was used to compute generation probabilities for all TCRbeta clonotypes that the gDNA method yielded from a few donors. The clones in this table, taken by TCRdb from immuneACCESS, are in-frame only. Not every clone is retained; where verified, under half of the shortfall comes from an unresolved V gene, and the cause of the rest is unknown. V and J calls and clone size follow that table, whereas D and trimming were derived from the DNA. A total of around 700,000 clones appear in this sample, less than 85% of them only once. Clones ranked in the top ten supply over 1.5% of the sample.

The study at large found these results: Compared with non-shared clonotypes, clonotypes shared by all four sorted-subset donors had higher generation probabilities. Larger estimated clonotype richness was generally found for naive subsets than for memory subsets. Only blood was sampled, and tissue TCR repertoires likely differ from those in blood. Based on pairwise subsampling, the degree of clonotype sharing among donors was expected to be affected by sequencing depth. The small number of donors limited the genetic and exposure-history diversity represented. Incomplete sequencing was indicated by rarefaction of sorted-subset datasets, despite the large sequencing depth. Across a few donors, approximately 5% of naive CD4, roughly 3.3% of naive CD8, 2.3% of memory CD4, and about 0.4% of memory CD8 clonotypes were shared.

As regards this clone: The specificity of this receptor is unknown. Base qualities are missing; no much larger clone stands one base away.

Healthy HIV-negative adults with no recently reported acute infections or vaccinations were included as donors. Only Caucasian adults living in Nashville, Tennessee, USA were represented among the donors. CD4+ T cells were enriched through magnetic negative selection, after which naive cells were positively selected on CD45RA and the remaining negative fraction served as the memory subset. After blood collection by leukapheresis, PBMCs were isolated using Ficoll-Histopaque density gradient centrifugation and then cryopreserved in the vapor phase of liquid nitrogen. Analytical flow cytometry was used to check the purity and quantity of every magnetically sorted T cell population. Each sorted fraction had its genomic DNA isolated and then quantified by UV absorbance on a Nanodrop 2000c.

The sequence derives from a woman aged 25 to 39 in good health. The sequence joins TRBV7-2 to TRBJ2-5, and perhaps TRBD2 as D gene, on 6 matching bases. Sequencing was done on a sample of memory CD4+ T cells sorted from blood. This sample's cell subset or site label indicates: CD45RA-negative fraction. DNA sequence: TGTGCCAGCAGGTTCGCCGGGGGAGAGACCCAGTACTTC. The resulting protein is CASRFAGGETQYF.